Included here is one T cell receptor beta chain sequence, with context. The target of this receptor is not known. From each donor, a roughly 2.5 ml peripheral blood sample was collected into PAXgene tubes and stored at -80 degrees C. Without any T cell sorting, total RNA was extracted from whole blood using the PAXgene blood miRNA kit on an automated QIAcube. Deep TCRalpha and TCRbeta repertoire profiling with unique molecular barcoding was performed on peripheral blood of monozygotic twin pairs concordant or discordant for inflammatory bowel disease. Smoking habits were recorded for all twin pairs, and each individual was classified as a current, former or never smoker. Per the germline V gene (reference sequence), LNHDA is the CDR1 and SQIVND is the CDR2. The CDR3 contains 13 residues, cysteine and phenylalanine counted. Only the protein is on record. This sample is part of a study of monozygotic twins with inflammatory bowel disease (dated by TCRdb to between 2018 and 2021). Study-wide context: The complete study included about 30 monozygotic twin pairs: 19 IBD-discordant Danish pairs and nine German pairs, of which four were IBD-concordant and five were IBD-discordant. The search for disease-associated traits relied mainly on comparing, within discordant pairs, IBD patients with their genetically identical healthy co-twins. Each individual had, on average, about 151 000 unique TCRalpha sequences and 181 000 unique TCRbeta sequences available for analysis. The research as a whole found: IBD patients had lower TCRbeta repertoire diversity, measured by the inverse Simpson index, than their healthy co-twins. Different T cell subtypes could not be distinguished in the analysis. Because patients received different immunosuppressive treatments, the repertoires may have picked up extra background noise and variability between individuals. Compared with healthy twins, IBD patients had fewer clonotypes in common with other individuals, a difference most pronounced in patients showing signs of disease activity. Concordant and discordant twins showed no difference in repertoire similarity, possibly because of limited statistical power. The results gave no support for a single strong signal or clonotype linked to IBD.

Libraries were prepared through 5' RACE. The input for every TCR library was roughly 3.5 ug of total RNA. For each sample, cDNA synthesis with SMARTScribe reverse transcriptase was split into eight separate reactions. During cDNA synthesis, unique molecular identifiers containing a 6-nucleotide sample barcode were introduced by template switching. Two nested PCRs of about 15 and 9 cycles amplified the TCRalpha and TCRbeta cDNA, and bead purification followed each PCR. Before amplification, the cDNA was both treated with uracil DNA-glycosylase and purified with the QIAquick PCR purification kit. The second PCR was the step at which Illumina TruSeq-compatible adapters and sample-specific barcodes were added. TapeStation and Qubit were used to check library quality and concentration, and approximately 5.5 ng of each library went into the pool. Sequencing of the pooled libraries was done on an Illumina HiSeq2500 single-index Rapid Run using custom sequencing primers and 2 x 100 bp reads. From the authors' description of their analysis: MiGEC version 1.2.6 was used for UMI-based consensus assembly to correct PCR and sequencing errors. MiXCR version 2.1.1 was used for V(D)J alignment, clonotype assembly and CDR3 extraction. Gene usage, clonotype sharing and MAIT/NKT TCR abundance were normalised by analysing the top 1000, 10 000 and 20 000 clonotypes per sample. Diversity was computed as the inverse Simpson index with the vegan R package after downsampling to 27 000 UMIs. Statistical testing used paired Mann-Whitney U tests on the discordant twin pairs and applied Benjamini-Hochberg correction for multiple testing. TCRdb reprocessed the reads and provides one entry for every CDR3 protein sequence; no DNA is given. Here the V and J calls rest on TCRdb's processing, not on the authors' analysis. The sample's table lists a count of approximately 200,000 distinct CDR3 sequences. The top ten hold around 7.6% of the sample.

This receptor was obtained from a human donor with ulcerative colitis or Crohn's disease, or a healthy co-twin of an affected twin (not recorded which). The rearrangement joined TRBV19 to TRBJ2-3. Sequenced: blood. The CDR3 region reads CASSTTRTDTQYF.